This T cell receptor (beta chain) originates from a study of Tregs in tolerant kidney transplant recipients. Background on the study: The nonmyeloablative bone marrow transplants came from related graft donors, with transient mixed chimerism. Study-level findings and limits: Biological reproducibility was not directly addressed, but technical replication error appeared minimal.

V was clipped by 4 bases and J by 4 bases, with 9 bases between them. Looked up from germline, CDR1 is SGHKS and CDR2 is YYEKEE (reference sequence). The CDR3 is made up of 13 amino acids. A note on this clone: Its matching antigen is unknown.

This table comes from immunoSEQ multiplex PCR, and its TCRdb copy is limited to in-frame clones, with some not included. The repertoire holds about 100,000 clones, with 90% to 95% as singletons. The sample consisted of CD4+ T cells from blood, taken before the transplant. The gene calls are TRBV5-5 and TRBJ1-5; D ambiguous. The TCR comes from a human donor who received a combined kidney and bone marrow transplant. CDR3 DNA sequence: TGTGCCAGCAGCCTACGGGAGAATCAGCCCCAGCATTTT. Translation: CASSLRENQPQHF.